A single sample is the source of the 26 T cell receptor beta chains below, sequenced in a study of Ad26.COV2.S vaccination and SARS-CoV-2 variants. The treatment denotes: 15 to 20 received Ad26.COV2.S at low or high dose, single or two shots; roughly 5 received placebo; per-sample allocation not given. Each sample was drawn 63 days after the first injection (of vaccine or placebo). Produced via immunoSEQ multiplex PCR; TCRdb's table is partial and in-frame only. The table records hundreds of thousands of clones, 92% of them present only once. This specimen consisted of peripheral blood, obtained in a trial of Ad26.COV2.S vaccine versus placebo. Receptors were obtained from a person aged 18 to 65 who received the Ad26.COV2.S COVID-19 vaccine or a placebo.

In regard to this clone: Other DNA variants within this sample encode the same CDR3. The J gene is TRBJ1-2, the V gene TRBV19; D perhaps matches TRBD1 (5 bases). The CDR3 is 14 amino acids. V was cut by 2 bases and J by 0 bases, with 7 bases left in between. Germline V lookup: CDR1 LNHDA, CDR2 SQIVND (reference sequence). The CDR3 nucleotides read TGTGCCAGTAGTATACAGGGAGCTAACTATGGCTACACCTTC. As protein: CASSIQGANYGYTF.

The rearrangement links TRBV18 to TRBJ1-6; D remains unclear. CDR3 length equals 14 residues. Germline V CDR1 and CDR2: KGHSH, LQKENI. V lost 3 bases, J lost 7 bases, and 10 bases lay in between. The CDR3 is CASSPNNGNSPLHF. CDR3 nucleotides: TGTGCCAGCTCACCGAACAACGGGAATTCACCCCTCCACTTT. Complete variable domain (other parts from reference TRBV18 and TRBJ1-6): NAGVMQNPRHLVRRRGQEARLRCSPMKGHSHVYWYRQLPEEGLKFMVYLQKENIIDESGMPKERFSAEFPKEGPSILRIQQVVRGDSAAYFCASSPNNGNSPLHFGNGTRLTVT.

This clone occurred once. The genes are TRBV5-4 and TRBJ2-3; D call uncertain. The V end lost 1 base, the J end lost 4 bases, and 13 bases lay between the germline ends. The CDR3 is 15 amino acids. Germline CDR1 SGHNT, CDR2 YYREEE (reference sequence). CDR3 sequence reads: CASSLSDLRPDTQYF. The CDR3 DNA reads TGTGCCAGCAGCTTGTCCGACCTTCGGCCAGATACGCAGTATTTT.

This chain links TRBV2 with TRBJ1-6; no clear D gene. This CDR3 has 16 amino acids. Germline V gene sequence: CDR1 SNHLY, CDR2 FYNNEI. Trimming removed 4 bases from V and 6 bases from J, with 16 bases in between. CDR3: CASSVLQWGPNSPLHF. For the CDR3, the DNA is TGTGCCAGCAGTGTTCTTCAATGGGGTCCTAATTCACCCCTCCACTTT.

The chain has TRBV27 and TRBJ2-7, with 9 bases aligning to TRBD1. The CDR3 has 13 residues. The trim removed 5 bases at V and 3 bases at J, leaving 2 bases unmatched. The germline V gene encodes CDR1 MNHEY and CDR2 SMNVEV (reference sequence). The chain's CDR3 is CASSVTGGYEQYF. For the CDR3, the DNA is TGTGCCAGCAGTGTGACAGGGGGCTACGAGCAGTACTTC.

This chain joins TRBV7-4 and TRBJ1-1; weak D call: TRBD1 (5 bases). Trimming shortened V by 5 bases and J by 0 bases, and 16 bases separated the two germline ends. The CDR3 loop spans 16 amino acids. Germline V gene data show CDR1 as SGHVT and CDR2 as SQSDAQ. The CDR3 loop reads CASSPPPRDMNTEAFF. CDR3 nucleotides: TGTGCCAGCAGCCCCCCTCCCAGGGATATGAACACTGAAGCTTTCTTT.

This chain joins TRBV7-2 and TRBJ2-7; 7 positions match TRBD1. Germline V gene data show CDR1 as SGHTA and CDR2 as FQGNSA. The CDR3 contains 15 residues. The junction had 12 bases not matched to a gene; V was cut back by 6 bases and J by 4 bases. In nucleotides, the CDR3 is TGTGCCAGCAGTTACACAGGGGTTATTTTATACGAGCAGTACTTC. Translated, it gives CASSYTGVILYEQYF.

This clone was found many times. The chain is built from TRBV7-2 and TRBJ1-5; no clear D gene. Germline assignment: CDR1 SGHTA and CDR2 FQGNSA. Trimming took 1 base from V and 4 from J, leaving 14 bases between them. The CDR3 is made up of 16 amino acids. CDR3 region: CASSLDPSRGNQPQHF. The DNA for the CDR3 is TGTGCCAGCAGCTTAGACCCGAGTCGGGGTAATCAGCCCCAGCATTTT.

CDR3 sequence: CASSDRQNEKLFF. The CDR3 region has the DNA TGTGCCAGCAGTGATCGCCAGAATGAAAAACTGTTTTTT. The chain combines TRBV6-6 with TRBJ1-4, with D unresolved. The V end lost 5 bases, the J end lost 5 bases, and 9 bases lay between the germline ends. Germline CDR1 reads MNHNY; CDR2 reads SVGAGI (reference sequence). CDR3 length: 13 amino acids.

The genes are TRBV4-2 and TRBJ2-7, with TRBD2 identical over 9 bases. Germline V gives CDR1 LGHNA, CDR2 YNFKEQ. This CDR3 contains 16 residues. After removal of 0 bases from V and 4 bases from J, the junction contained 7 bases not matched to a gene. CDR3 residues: CASSQEESSGGYEQYF. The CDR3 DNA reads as TGTGCCAGCAGCCAAGAGGAAAGTAGCGGGGGTTACGAGCAGTACTTC.

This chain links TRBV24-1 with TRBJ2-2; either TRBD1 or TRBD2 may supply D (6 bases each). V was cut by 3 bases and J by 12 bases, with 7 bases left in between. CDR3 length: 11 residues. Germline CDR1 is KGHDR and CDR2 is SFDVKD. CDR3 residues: CATSDGGQLFF. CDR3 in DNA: TGTGCCACCAGTGATGGGGGGCAGCTGTTTTTT.

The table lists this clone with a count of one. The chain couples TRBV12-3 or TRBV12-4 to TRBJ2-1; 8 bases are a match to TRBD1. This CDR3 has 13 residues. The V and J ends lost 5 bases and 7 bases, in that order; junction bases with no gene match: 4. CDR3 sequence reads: CASSTGQVNEQFF. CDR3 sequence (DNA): TGTGCCAGCAGTACGGGACAGGTAAATGAGCAGTTCTTC.

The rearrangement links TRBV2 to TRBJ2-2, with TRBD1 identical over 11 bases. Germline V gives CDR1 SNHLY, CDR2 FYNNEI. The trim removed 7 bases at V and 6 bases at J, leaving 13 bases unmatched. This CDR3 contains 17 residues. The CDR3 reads CASNRDRGARMAGELFF. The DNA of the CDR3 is TGTGCCAGCAACCGGGACAGGGGGGCTCGTATGGCCGGGGAGCTGTTTTTT.

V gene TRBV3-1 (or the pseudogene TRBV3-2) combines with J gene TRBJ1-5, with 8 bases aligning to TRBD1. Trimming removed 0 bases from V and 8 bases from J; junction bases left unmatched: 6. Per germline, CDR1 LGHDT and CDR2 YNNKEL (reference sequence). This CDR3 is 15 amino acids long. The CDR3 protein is CASSQDRQGAEPQHF. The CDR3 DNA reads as TGTGCCAGCAGCCAAGACCGTCAGGGGGCTGAGCCCCAGCATTTT.

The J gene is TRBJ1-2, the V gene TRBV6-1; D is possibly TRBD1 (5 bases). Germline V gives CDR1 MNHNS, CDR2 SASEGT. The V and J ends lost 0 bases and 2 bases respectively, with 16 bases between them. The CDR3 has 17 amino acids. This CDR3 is CASSEAGGEGINYGYTF. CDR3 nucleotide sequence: TGTGCCAGCAGTGAAGCGGGAGGTGAGGGGATCAACTATGGCTACACCTTC.

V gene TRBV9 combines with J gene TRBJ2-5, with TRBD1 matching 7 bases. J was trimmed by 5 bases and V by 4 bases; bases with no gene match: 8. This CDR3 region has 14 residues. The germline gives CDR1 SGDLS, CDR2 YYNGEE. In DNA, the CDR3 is TGTGCCAGCAGCCCCAGGACAGGCAGGGAGACCCAGTACTTC. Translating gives CASSPRTGRETQYF. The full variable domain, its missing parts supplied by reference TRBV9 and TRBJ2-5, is DSGVTQTPKHLITATGQRVTLRCSPRSGDLSVYWYQQSLDQGLQFLIQYYNGEERAKGNILERFSAQQFPDLHSELNLSSLELGDSALYFCASSPRTGRETQYFGPGTRLLVL.

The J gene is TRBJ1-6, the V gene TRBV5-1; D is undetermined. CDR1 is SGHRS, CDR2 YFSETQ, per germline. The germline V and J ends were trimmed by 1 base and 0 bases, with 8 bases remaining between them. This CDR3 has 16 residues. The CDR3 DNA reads TGCGCCAGCAGCTTGAGTAGCGACTCCTATAATTCACCCCTCCACTTT. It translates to CASSLSSDSYNSPLHF.

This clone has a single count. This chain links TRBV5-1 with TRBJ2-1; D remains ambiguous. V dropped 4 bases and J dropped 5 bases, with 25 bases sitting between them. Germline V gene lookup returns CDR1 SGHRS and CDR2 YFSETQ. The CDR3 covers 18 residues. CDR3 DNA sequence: TGCGCCAGCAGCCGGTTGGGCGGTACCGGCGATTTCCACAATGAGCAGTTCTTC. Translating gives CASSRLGGTGDFHNEQFF.

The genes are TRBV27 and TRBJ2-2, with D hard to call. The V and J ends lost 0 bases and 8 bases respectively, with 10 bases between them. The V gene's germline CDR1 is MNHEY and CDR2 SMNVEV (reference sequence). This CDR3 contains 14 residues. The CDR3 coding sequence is TGTGCCAGCAGTTTATCGTCGGCCCTAGGGGAGCTGTTTTTT. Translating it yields CASSLSSALGELFF.

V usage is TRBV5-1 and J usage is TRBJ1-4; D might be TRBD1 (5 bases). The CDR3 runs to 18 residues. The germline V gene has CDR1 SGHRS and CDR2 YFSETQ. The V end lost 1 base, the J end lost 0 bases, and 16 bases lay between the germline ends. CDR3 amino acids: CASSLNTRVGATNEKLFF. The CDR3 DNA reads TGCGCCAGCAGCTTGAACACCAGGGTTGGGGCAACTAATGAAAAACTGTTTTTT.

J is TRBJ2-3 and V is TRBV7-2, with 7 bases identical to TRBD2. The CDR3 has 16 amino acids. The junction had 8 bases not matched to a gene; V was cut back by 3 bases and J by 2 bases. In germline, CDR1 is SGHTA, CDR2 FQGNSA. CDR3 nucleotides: TGTGCCAGCAGCTTTAGCCGGCGGGGGATCACAGATACGCAGTATTTT. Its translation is CASSFSRRGITDTQYF.

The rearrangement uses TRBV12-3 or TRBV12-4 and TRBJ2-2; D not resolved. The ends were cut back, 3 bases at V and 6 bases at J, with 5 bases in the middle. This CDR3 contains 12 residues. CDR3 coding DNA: TGTGCCAGCAGTTTGTGGTCCGGGGAGCTGTTTTTT. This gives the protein CASSLWSGELFF.

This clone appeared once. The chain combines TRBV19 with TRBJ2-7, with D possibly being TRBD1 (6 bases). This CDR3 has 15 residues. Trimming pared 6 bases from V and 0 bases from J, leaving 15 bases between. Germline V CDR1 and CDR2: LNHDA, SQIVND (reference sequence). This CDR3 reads CASSPTGKSSYEQYF. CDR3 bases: TGTGCCAGTAGCCCTACAGGGAAGAGCTCCTACGAGCAGTACTTC.

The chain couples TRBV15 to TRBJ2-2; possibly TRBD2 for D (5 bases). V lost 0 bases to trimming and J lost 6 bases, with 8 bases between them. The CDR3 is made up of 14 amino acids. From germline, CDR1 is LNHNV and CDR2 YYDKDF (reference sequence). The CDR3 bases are TGTGCCACCAGCAGAGAGAGGGTCCCCGGGGAGCTGTTTTTT. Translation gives CATSRERVPGELFF. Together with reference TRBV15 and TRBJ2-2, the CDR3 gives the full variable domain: DAMVIQNPRYQVTQFGKPVTLSCSQTLNHNVMYWYQQKSSQAPKLLFHYYDKDFNNEADTPDNFQSRRPNTSFCFLDIRSPGLGDTAMYLCATSRERVPGELFFGEGSRLTVL.

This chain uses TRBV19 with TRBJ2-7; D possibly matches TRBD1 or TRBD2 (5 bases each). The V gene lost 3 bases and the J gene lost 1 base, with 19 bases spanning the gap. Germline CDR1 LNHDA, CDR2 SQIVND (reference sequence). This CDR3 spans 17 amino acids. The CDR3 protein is CASSIYRTGTRSYEQYF. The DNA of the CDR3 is TGTGCCAGTAGTATCTACCGTACCGGGACCAGATCCTACGAGCAGTACTTC.

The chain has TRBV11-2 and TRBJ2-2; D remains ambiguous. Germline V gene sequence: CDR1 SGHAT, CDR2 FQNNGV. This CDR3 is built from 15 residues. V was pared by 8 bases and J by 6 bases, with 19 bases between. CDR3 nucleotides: TGTGCCAGCCTTAACATGCTAGGTGGGGCCGGGGAGCTGTTTTTT. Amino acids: CASLNMLGGAGELFF.